This T cell receptor (beta chain) was documented in a study of blood T cell repertoires in COVID-19. At the level of the study: T cells, B-cell-depleted T cells, or PBMCs provided the cDNA or gDNA that served as material.

Trimming stripped 5 bases from V and 3 bases from J, with 17 bases between. The V gene's germline CDR1 is SEHNR and CDR2 FQNEAQ (reference sequence). CDR3 length: 15 residues. Assay: immunoSEQ multiplex PCR; the TCRdb copy retains only in-frame clones and omits some. The sample yields a few hundred thousand clones, 88% seen once. Seattle patients were enrolled during active infection and followed longitudinally. This clonotype was sampled from a woman aged 45-65 years with COVID-19, enrolled during active disease. The specimen was peripheral blood. The rearrangement uses TRBV7-9 and TRBJ2-7, with D possibly being TRBD2 (6 bases). Here the CDR3 DNA reads TGTGCCAGCAGCCGGACGCTGGGGGGAGTCTACGAGCAGTACTTC. It encodes CASSRTLGGVYEQYF.